This T cell receptor beta chain originates from a study of cytomegalovirus exposure and HLA in healthy donors. Study summary: The 120 or so validation repertoires matched the roughly 700 first-cohort repertoires in platform, a later analysis reported. Study-wide findings and caveats: Most TCR sequences showed up rarely, but some public TCRs showed up in many donors. Associated with cytomegalovirus, according to the listing, were approximately 160 TCR beta chains. A few of the chains that were CMV-associated were confirmed in vitro to be specific for CMV antigens.

Points on this clone: The antigen remains undetermined.

Some clones are missing from TCRdb's copy, which holds only in-frame ones; the method was immunoSEQ multiplex PCR. The sample includes under 150,000 clones, approximately 86% seen only once; the top ten take just over 8.5%. From germline, CDR1 is GTSNPN and CDR2 SVGIG (reference sequence). This CDR3 region has 14 residues. Between the trimmed V and J ends, which lost 1 base and 4 bases, there was a span of 11 bases. The chain links TRBV30 to TRBJ1-5; D remains ambiguous. The sequence came from a man aged 18 to 35 in good health and CMV-seropositive. Sequenced input: PBMCs. CDR3: CAWSGNSLNQPQHF. The CDR3 nucleotides are TGTGCCTGGAGTGGGAACAGCCTAAATCAGCCCCAGCATTTT.